Listed below are T cell receptor beta chains from one sample, sequenced in a study of CD8+ T cells in alopecia areata. Some clones are missing from TCRdb's copy, which holds only in-frame ones; the method was immunoSEQ multiplex PCR. The profile shows 35,000 to 45,000 clones, approximately 92% of them singletons. Material: CD8+ T cells sorted from blood, obtained at week 24, from a patient treated with tofacitinib. The receptors derive from a human donor with alopecia areata. CDR3s include the opening cysteine and the closing phenylalanine or tryptophan. D genes are given only for firm matches. Size is omitted from some rows. Given values are once, few, many or a class for expanded clones.

j_call clone_size v_call d_call cdr3_aa cdr3_nt
TRBJ2-7 - TRBV27 TRBD1 CASSYGQGAAYEQYF TGTGCCAGCAGTTACGGACAGGGGGCGGCCTACGAGCAGTACTTC
TRBJ2-7 - TRBV6-1 - CASSEKGQTYEQYF TGTGCCAGCAGTGAAAAAGGACAGACCTACGAGCAGTACTTC
TRBJ2-2 - TRBV29-1 - CSVRGELGSNTGELFF TGCAGCGTCCGAGGCGAGCTGGGGTCGAACACCGGGGAGCTGTTTTTT
TRBJ1-2 - TRBV27 - CASSLGQNYGYTF TGTGCCAGCAGTTTAGGGCAAAACTATGGCTACACCTTC
TRBJ1-2 - TRBV15 TRBD1 CATSGDRGGYGYTF TGTGCCACCAGCGGAGACAGGGGAGGCTATGGCTACACCTTC
TRBJ1-1 - TRBV27 - CASSPILTGGTEAFF TGTGCCAGCAGTCCTATCCTTACTGGGGGCACTGAAGCTTTCTTT
TRBJ2-5 - TRBV29-1 - CSVETGRSQETQYF TGCAGCGTTGAGACGGGGCGTTCCCAAGAGACCCAGTACTTC
TRBJ2-7 once TRBV7-9 - CASSLVSYEQYF TGTGCCAGCAGCTTAGTCTCCTACGAGCAGTACTTC
TRBJ2-7 - TRBV7-9 - CASSDLRAGFSYEQYF TGTGCCAGCAGCGATTTGCGGGCAGGTTTTTCCTACGAGCAGTACTTC
TRBJ2-7 - TRBV28 TRBD1 CASSSDREAYEQYF TGTGCCAGCAGTTCGGACAGGGAAGCCTACGAGCAGTACTTC
TRBJ2-4 - TRBV19 - CASSNLGVENIQYF TGTGCCAGTAGTAATCTAGGAGTAGAAAACATTCAGTACTTC
TRBJ2-3 once TRBV7-3 TRBD2 CASSLILRGGASTDTQYF TGTGCCAGCAGCTTAATTTTGCGGGGGGGCGCTAGCACAGATACGCAGTATTTT
TRBJ2-7 - TRBV11-2 - CASSLDEGASYEQYF TGTGCCAGCAGCTTAGATGAAGGGGCCTCCTACGAGCAGTACTTC
TRBJ2-2 - TRBV6-1 TRBD1 CASSVLRGPSNTGELFF TGTGCCAGCAGTGTCCTTAGGGGGCCGTCGAACACCGGGGAGCTGTTTTTT
TRBJ1-5 - TRBV4-1 - CASSQGGRVSGQPQHF TGCGCCAGCAGCCAAGGGGGGAGGGTATCTGGTCAGCCCCAGCATTTT
TRBJ1-1 - TRBV10-2 - CASSESGDGAAFF TGCGCCAGCAGTGAGTCAGGGGACGGTGCAGCTTTCTTT
TRBJ2-3 - TRBV28 - CASSLLPSDTQYF TGTGCCAGCAGTTTACTACCATCAGATACGCAGTATTTT
TRBJ2-5 - TRBV6-5 TRBD1 CASSYRPGQGGQTQYF TGTGCCAGCAGTTACCGCCCCGGACAGGGAGGACAGACCCAGTACTTC
TRBJ2-7 - TRBV6-5 TRBD2 CASSAGGGTYEQYF TGTGCCAGCAGTGCGGGGGGAGGGACCTACGAGCAGTACTTC
TRBJ2-2 - TRBV29-1 TRBD1 CSVQDRENTGELFF TGCAGCGTGCAGGACAGGGAGAACACCGGGGAGCTGTTTTTT
TRBJ2-7 - TRBV6-6 TRBD2 CASSSSSGLSYEQYF TGTGCCAGCAGTTCATCTAGCGGCCTCTCCTACGAGCAGTACTTC
TRBJ2-7 - TRBV27 - CASSSQVGSRGYEQYF TGTGCCAGCAGTTCCCAAGTAGGGTCTCGGGGCTACGAGCAGTACTTC
TRBJ1-5 - TRBV5-6 - CASSFGAGLSNQPQHF TGTGCCAGCAGCTTTGGGGCAGGGCTCAGCAATCAGCCCCAGCATTTT
TRBJ2-3 - TRBV27 - CASRDLSWGADTQYF TGTGCCAGCAGGGATTTATCGTGGGGAGCAGATACGCAGTATTTT
TRBJ2-2 - TRBV19 - CASSISGSNTGELFF TGTGCCAGTAGTATCTCCGGCTCGAACACCGGGGAGCTGTTTTTT
TRBJ2-1 - TRBV27 - CASRTGVDSEQFF TGTGCCAGCAGGACCGGGGTCGACAGTGAGCAGTTCTTC
TRBJ2-4 - TRBV27 - CASSSFRAGPANIQYF TGTGCCAGCAGTTCTTTTAGGGCGGGGCCGGCAAACATTCAGTACTTC
TRBJ2-3 few TRBV29-1 - CSVNREGGTDTQYF TGCAGCGTTAACAGGGAAGGGGGCACAGATACGCAGTATTTT
TRBJ2-1 - TRBV7-9 - CASIPAAYNEQFF TGTGCCAGCATACCCGCAGCCTACAATGAGCAGTTCTTC
TRBJ2-1 - TRBV27 TRBD2 CASSLLAGLDEQFF TGTGCCAGCAGTTTACTAGCGGGGCTAGATGAGCAGTTCTTC
TRBJ2-5 - TRBV30 TRBD2 CAWSDPSGQETQYF TGTGCCTGGAGTGACCCTAGCGGTCAAGAGACCCAGTACTTC
TRBJ1-2 - TRBV28 TRBD1 CASSLARGPYGYTF TGTGCCAGCAGTTTAGCCAGGGGGCCATATGGCTACACCTTC
TRBJ2-7 - TRBV7-9 TRBD1 CASSLSGQGLYEQYF TGTGCCAGCAGCTTATCGGGACAGGGCCTCTACGAGCAGTACTTC
TRBJ2-1 - TRBV27 - CASSFGDNAYEQFF TGTGCCAGCAGTTTTGGGGATAATGCTTATGAGCAGTTCTTC
TRBJ2-7 - TRBV7-9 - CASSLGQNEQYF TGTGCCAGCAGCTTAGGGCAGAACGAGCAGTACTTC
TRBJ2-4 once TRBV10-3 - CAISESEKAKNIQYF TGTGCCATCAGTGAGTCGGAAAAAGCCAAAAACATTCAGTACTTC
TRBJ2-2 - TRBV6-5 TRBD2 CASSYSGGANTGELFF TGTGCCAGCAGTTACTCCGGGGGGGCGAACACCGGGGAGCTGTTTTTT
TRBJ2-2 - TRBV29-1 TRBD1 CSATGKGTGELFF TGCAGCGCGACAGGGAAAGGCACCGGGGAGCTGTTTTTT
TRBJ2-6 - TRBV27 - CASSLWNSGANVLTF TGTGCCAGCAGTTTATGGAACTCTGGGGCCAACGTCCTGACTTTC
TRBJ2-7 once TRBV5-6 - CASSSGALYEQYF TGTGCCAGCAGCTCAGGGGCGCTTTACGAGCAGTACTTC
TRBJ2-3 once TRBV27 - CASSLRGGVGTDTQYF TGTGCCAGCAGTCTACGAGGTGGGGTCGGCACAGATACGCAGTATTTT
TRBJ2-3 once TRBV13 - CASSSTPLPHTDTQYF TGTGCCAGCAGCTCGACCCCTCTCCCCCACACAGATACGCAGTATTTT
TRBJ2-3 - TRBV27 TRBD2 CASSPRTLAATDTQYF TGTGCCAGCAGTCCTCGGACCCTAGCGGCCACAGATACGCAGTATTTT
TRBJ2-2 - TRBV6-4 - CASSDTRLEAGELFF TGTGCCAGCAGTGACACTAGACTAGAAGCCGGGGAGCTGTTTTTT
TRBJ2-5 - TRBV18 - CASSPPGETQYF TGTGCCAGCTCACCACCTGGAGAGACCCAGTACTTC
TRBJ1-6 - TRBV27 TRBD1 CASTNFDRGHNSPLHF TGTGCCAGCACCAACTTCGACAGGGGGCATAATTCACCCCTCCACTTT
TRBJ2-1 - TRBV29-1 - CSVVLGTGFLVNRDTQFF TGCAGCGTTGTTTTAGGGACTGGTTTCTTGGTTAACCGGGACACCCAGTTCTTC
TRBJ2-7 - TRBV7-9 - CASSSPDSYEQYF TGTGCCAGCAGCTCCCCTGACAGCTACGAGCAGTACTTC
TRBJ2-7 - TRBV28 TRBD1 CASSSSRDSCNEQYF TGTGCCAGCAGTTCCTCCCGGGACAGTTGCAACGAGCAGTACTTC
TRBJ2-4 - TRBV29-1 - CSVEAKTENIQYF TGCAGCGTTGAAGCCAAGACAGAAAACATTCAGTACTTC
TRBJ2-2 few TRBV27 TRBD1 CASSFEQGAGGELFF TGTGCCAGCAGTTTCGAACAGGGGGCGGGCGGGGAGCTGTTTTTT
TRBJ1-5 - TRBV5-1 - CASSTSNSSYSNQPQHF TGCGCCAGCAGCACCAGCAACAGTTCCTATAGCAATCAGCCCCAGCATTTT
TRBJ2-7 - TRBV7-2 - CASSFTGNAFYEQYF TGTGCCAGCAGCTTTACCGGGAATGCATTCTACGAGCAGTACTTC